The next 5 T cell receptor beta chains were all read from a single sample in a study of T-cell reconstitution after alpha-beta-depleted transplantation in children (dated by TCRdb to about 2016). The library relied on PCR. TCRdb lists the instrument as Illumina HiSeq 2500. Molecular barcoding was employed in the preparation of TCR libraries, with unique molecular identifiers being used to normalize TCRbeta repertoire quantification. TCRdb redid the processing of the public reads, applying fastp at Q25 and MiXCR, and retained in-frame beta chains. For every CDR3 protein sequence, its rows merge into one entry that carries the most common genes and DNA. Across this sample there are roughly 180,000 distinct CDR3 sequences, with 13% to 15% seen only once. Around 13% of the sample lies in the top ten. The specimen was PBMCs from the stem cell graft donor, collected from the stem cell graft. Receptors were obtained from a human donor who donated a stem cell graft to a child with acute lymphoblastic leukemia.

This clonotype was recorded at least ten times. This chain joins TRBV5-4 and TRBJ1-4; the D is unclear. The V gene lost 0 bases and the J gene lost 5 bases, with 8 bases spanning the gap. The CDR3 covers 14 residues. Germline CDR1 SGHNT, CDR2 YYREEE (reference sequence). The CDR3 loop is CASSLGRTNEKLFF. For the CDR3, the DNA is TGTGCCAGCAGCTTGGGACGGACGAATGAAAAACTGTTTTTT.

This clonotype came up many times. The chain carries TRBV12-3 or TRBV12-4 and TRBJ2-1; 10 bases are a match to TRBD1. CDR3 size: 15 residues. Germline trimming cut 5 bases from V and 8 bases from J; bases unmatched to any gene: 9. The CDR3 here is CASSPDRGARDEQFF. The CDR3 DNA reads as TGTGCCAGCAGTCCGGACAGGGGGGCTCGGGATGAGCAGTTCTTC.

This clonotype was detected ten times or more. This sequence joins TRBV18 and TRBJ1-2, with D maybe TRBD1 (6 bases). The germline V gene has CDR1 KGHSH and CDR2 LQKENI. Trimming pared 6 bases from V and 7 bases from J, leaving 24 bases between. The CDR3 is 16 amino acids. The CDR3 nucleotides are TGTGCCAGCTCGCCCATCCTCGGGGGGACATTCACTGGCTACACCTTC. Translated: CASSPILGGTFTGYTF.

This clonotype occurred many times. The J gene is TRBJ2-7, the V gene TRBV6-5, with a weak D call TRBD2 (6 bases). This CDR3 has 18 residues. V lost 2 bases to trimming and J lost 2 bases, with 22 bases between them. Germline CDR1 reads MNHEY; CDR2 reads SVGAGI. The CDR3 DNA follows: TGTGCCAGCAGTTACCAGGATTACGGGCGGGGCTTAACCTACGAGCAGTACTTC. It codes for CASSYQDYGRGLTYEQYF.

This clonotype was recorded at least ten times. CDR3 amino acids: CASSFRGEVYGYTF. CDR3 DNA sequence: TGTGCCAGCAGTTTCAGGGGAGAGGTCTATGGCTACACCTTC. This chain connects TRBV12-3 or TRBV12-4 to TRBJ1-2; a possible D gene is TRBD1 (6 bases). The CDR3 runs to 14 residues. Trimming took off 3 bases at V and 4 bases at J, with 12 bases between the two ends.